This T cell receptor beta chain derives from a study of Ad26.COV2.S vaccination and SARS-CoV-2 variants. Overall study context: In the study, Ad26.COV2.S was injected intramuscularly once, or twice 56 days apart.

CDR3 length: 16 amino acids. V lost 6 bases and J lost 5, with 20 bases in between. CDR1 is MNHEY, CDR2 SVGEGT, per germline. Sequenced by immunoSEQ multiplex PCR; TCRdb stores in-frame clones only, minus some. The sample records more than 300,000 clones, about 87% being singletons. Remarks on this clone: Its specificity is unknown.

The study, taken as a whole, reports: Placebo recipients showed lower spike-specific TCR breadth than vaccinees. Substantial response breadth was reportedly seen for spike-specific CD8+ and CD4+ T cells after vaccination. The TCR breadth and depth analyses may have understated or missed part of the total T cell responses.

Noted treatment: about 20 received Ad26.COV2.S at low or high dose, single or two shots; about 5 received placebo; per-sample allocation not given. Day 63 after the first injection of vaccine or placebo was the sampling time. This material consisted of peripheral blood, taken in a trial of Ad26.COV2.S vaccine versus placebo. The V and J genes are TRBV6-2 or TRBV6-3 and TRBJ2-1; D may be TRBD2 (7 bases). This clonotype was sampled from a person between 18 and 59 years old who received the Ad26.COV2.S COVID-19 vaccine or a placebo. The CDR3 region has the DNA TGTGCCAGCAGCCACTCTAGGGGGAGGGCCCACAATGAGCAGTTCTTC. The encoded protein is CASSHSRGRAHNEQFF.